Detailed here is one T cell receptor beta chain. Germline values: CDR1 LNHDA, CDR2 SQIVND (reference sequence). V was shortened by 5 bases and J by 1 base, with 12 bases between the two germline ends. This CDR3 is 14 amino acids long. Under the authors' procedure: Nucleated cell counts were estimated from reference gene primer amplification. The data were produced by immunoSEQ multiplex PCR, yet TCRdb's version contains in-frame clones alone and is incomplete. The DNA gave D and trimming, while V, J and clone size come from that table. The sample includes 200,000 to 300,000 clones, 83% seen only once; the top ten take more than 5%. The data were obtained in a study of blood T cell repertoires in COVID-19. Study-wide context: Samples came from the United States, Italy and Spain, spanning acute and convalescent COVID-19. PBMCs, B-cell-depleted T cells, or T cells provided the cDNA or gDNA that made up the material.

This chain uses TRBV19 with TRBJ2-7; tentative D call: TRBD1 (5 bases). The source material was peripheral blood. This sequence originates from a human donor in a cohort sampled during active COVID-19. The CDR3 loop is CASSGQMRSYEQYF. The CDR3 DNA follows: TGTGCCAGTAGTGGACAAATGAGGTCCTACGAGCAGTACTTC.